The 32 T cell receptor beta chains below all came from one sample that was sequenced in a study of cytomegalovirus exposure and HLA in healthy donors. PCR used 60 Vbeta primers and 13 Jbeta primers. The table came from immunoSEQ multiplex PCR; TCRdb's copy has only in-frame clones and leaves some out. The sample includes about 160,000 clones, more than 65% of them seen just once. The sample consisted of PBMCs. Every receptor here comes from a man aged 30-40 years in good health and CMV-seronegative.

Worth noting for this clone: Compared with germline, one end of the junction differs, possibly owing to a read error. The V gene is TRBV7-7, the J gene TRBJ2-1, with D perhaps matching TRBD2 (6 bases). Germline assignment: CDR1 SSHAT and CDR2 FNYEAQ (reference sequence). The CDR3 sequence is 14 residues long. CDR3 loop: CASSQGLAYNEQFF. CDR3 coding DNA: TGTGCTAGCAGCCAGGGACTTGCCTACAATGAGCAGTTCTTC.

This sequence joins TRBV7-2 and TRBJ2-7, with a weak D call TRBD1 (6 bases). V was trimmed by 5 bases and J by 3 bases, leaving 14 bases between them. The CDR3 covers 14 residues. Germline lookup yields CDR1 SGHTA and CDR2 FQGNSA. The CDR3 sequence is CASSQGHRGYEQYF. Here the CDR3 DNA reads TGTGCCAGCAGCCAGGGACATCGGGGCTACGAGCAGTACTTC.

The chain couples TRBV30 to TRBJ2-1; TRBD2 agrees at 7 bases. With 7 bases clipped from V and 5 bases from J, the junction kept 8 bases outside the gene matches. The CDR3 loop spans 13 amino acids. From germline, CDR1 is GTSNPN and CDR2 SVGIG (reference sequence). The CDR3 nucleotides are TGTGCCTCGGGACTACCTGGAAACAATGAGCAGTTCTTC. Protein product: CASGLPGNNEQFF.

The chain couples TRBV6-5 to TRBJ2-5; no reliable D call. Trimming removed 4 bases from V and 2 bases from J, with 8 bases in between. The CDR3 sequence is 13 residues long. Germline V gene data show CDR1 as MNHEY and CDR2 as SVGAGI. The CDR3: CASSLTLQETQYF. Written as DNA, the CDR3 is TGTGCCAGCAGTTTAACTCTTCAAGAGACCCAGTACTTC.

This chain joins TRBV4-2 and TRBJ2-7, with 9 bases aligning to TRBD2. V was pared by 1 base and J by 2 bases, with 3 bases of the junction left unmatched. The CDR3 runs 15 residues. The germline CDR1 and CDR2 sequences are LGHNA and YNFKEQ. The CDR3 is CASSQGLAGTYEQYF. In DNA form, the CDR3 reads TGTGCCAGCAGCCAAGGGCTAGCGGGGACCTACGAGCAGTACTTC.

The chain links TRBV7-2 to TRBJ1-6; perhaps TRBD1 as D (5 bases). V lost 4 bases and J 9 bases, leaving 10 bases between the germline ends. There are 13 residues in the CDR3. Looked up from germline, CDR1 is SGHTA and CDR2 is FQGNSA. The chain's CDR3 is CASSYQGGSPLHF. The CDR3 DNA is TGTGCCAGCAGCTACCAGGGCGGTTCACCCCTCCACTTT.

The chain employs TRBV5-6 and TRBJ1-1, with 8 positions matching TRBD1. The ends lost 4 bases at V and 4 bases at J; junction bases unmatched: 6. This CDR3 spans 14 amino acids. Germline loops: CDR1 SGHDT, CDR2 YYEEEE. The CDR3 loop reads CASSLTGVATEAFF. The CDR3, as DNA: TGTGCCAGCAGCCTGACAGGGGTGGCCACTGAAGCTTTCTTT.

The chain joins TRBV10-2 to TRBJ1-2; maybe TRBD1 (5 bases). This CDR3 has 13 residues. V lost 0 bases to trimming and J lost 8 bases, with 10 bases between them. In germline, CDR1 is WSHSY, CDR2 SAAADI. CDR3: CASSESGAKGYTF. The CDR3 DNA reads TGCGCCAGCAGTGAGTCAGGGGCGAAAGGCTACACCTTC.

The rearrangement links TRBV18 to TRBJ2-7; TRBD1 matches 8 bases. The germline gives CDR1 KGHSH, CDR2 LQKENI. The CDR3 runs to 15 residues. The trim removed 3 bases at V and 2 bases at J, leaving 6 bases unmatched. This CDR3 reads CASSPESTGAYEQYF. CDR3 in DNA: TGTGCCAGCTCACCTGAATCGACAGGGGCCTACGAGCAGTACTTC. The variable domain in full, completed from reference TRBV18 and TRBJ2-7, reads NAGVMQNPRHLVRRRGQEARLRCSPMKGHSHVYWYRQLPEEGLKFMVYLQKENIIDESGMPKERFSAEFPKEGPSILRIQQVVRGDSAAYFCASSPESTGAYEQYFGPGTRLTVT.

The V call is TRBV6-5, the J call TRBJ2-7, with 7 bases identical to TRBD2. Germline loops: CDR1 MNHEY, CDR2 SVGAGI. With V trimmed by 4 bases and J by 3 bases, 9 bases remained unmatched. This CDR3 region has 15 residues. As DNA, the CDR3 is TGTGCCAGCAGTTCCCGCGGGAGTCGGTACTACGAGCAGTACTTC. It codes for CASSSRGSRYYEQYF.

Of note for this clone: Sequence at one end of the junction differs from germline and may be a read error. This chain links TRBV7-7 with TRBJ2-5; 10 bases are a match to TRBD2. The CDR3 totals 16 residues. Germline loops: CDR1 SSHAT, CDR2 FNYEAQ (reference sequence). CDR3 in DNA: TGTGCTAGCAGCTTAGGGCTAGCGGGAGTGGTGGAGACCCAGTACTTC. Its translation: CASSLGLAGVVETQYF. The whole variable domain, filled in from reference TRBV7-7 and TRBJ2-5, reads GAGVSQSPRYKVTKRGQDVTLRCDPISSHATLYWYQQALGQGPEFLTYFNYEAQPDKSGLPSDRFSAERPEGSISTLTIQRTEQRDSAMYRCASSLGLAGVVETQYFGPGTRLLVL.

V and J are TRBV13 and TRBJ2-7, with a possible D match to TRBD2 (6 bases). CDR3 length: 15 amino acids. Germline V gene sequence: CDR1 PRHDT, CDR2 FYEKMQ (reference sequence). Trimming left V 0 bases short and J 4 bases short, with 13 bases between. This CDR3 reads CASSLGLGGLYEQYF. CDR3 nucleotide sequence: TGTGCCAGCAGCTTAGGCCTCGGGGGTTTGTACGAGCAGTACTTC.

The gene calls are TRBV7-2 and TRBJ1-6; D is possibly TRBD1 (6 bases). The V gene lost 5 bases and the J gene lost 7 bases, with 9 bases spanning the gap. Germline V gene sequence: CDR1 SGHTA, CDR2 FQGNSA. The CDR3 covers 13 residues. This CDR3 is CASSTTGNSPLHF. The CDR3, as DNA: TGTGCCAGCAGCACCACAGGGAATTCACCCCTCCACTTT.

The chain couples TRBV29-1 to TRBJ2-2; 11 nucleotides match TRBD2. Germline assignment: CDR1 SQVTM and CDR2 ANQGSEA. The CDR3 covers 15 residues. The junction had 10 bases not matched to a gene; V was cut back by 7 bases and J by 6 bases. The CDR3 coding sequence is TGCAGCGCCACAACTAGCGGGGGACAACCCGGGGAGCTGTTTTTT. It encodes CSATTSGGQPGELFF.

The CDR3 protein is CASSPQRTSVPDTQYF. DNA of the CDR3: TGTGCCAGCAGCCCCCAGAGGACTAGCGTGCCAGATACGCAGTATTTT. The chain links TRBV7-6 to TRBJ2-3; 9 nucleotides line up with TRBD2. This CDR3 is built from 16 residues. V was pared by 5 bases and J by 4 bases, with 10 bases of the junction left unmatched. Germline CDR1 and CDR2: SGHVS and FNYEAQ.

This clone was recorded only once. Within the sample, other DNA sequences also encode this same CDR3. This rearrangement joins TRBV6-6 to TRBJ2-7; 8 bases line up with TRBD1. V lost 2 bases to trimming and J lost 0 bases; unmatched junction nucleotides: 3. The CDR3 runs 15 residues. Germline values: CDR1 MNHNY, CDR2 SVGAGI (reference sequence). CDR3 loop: CASSYPGTGSYEQYF. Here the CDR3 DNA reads TGTGCCAGCAGTTACCCTGGGACAGGCTCCTACGAGCAGTACTTC.

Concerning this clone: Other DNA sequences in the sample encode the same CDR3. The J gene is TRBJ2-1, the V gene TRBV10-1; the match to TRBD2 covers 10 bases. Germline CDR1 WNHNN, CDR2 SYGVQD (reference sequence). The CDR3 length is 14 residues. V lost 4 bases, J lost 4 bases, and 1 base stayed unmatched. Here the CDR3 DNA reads TGCGCCAGCAGTGCTAGCGGGAGTTACAATGAGCAGTTCTTC. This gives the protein CASSASGSYNEQFF.

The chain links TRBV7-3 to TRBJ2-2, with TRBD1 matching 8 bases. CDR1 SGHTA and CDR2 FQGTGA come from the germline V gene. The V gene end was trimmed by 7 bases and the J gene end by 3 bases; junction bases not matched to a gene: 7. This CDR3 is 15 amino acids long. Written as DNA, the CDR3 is TGTGCCAGCACCCCAGGACAGGGTCACACCGGGGAGCTGTTTTTT. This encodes CASTPGQGHTGELFF.

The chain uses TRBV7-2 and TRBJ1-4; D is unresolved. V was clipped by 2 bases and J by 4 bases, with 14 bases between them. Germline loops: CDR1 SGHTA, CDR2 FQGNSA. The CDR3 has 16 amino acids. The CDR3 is CASSLFPGKINEKLFF. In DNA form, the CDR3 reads TGTGCCAGCAGCTTATTTCCCGGGAAGATTAATGAAAAACTGTTTTTT.

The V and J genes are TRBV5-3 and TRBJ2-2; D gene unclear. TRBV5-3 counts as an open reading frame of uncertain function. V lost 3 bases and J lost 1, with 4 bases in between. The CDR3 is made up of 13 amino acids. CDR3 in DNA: TGTGCCAGAAGCTGGAGGAACACCGGGGAGCTGTTTTTT. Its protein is CARSWRNTGELFF.

The CDR3 DNA is TGTGCCAGCAGCTTGGTAGGTGGGGGACAGGGAGACTATGGCTACACCTTC. Amino acids: CASSLVGGGQGDYGYTF. This chain joins TRBV5-4 and TRBJ1-2, with 9 bases identical to TRBD1. This CDR3 is 17 amino acids long. V shed 0 bases, J shed 3 bases, and the junction held 9 bases outside the gene matches. In germline, CDR1 is SGHNT, CDR2 YYREEE (reference sequence).

CDR3 sequence reads: CASSLWQKNEKLFF. CDR3 nucleotide sequence: TGTGCCAGCAGCTTATGGCAGAAAAATGAAAAACTGTTTTTT. V is TRBV7-8 and J is TRBJ1-4; D is unresolved. Per germline, CDR1 SGHVS and CDR2 FQNEAQ. V shed 2 bases and J shed 5 bases, with 9 bases lying between them. CDR3 size: 14 residues.

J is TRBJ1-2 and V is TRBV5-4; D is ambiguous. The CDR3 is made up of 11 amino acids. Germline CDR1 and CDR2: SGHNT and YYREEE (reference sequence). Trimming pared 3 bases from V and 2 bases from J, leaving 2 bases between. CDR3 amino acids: CASSSNYGYTF. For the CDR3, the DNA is TGTGCCAGCAGCTCAAACTATGGCTACACCTTC.

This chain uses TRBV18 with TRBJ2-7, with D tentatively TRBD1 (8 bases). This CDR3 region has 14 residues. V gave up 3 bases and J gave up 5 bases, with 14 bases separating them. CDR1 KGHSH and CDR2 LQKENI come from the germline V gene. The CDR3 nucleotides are TGTGCCAGCTCACCCGACAGGGGAGGGCACGAGCAGTACTTC. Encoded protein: CASSPDRGGHEQYF.

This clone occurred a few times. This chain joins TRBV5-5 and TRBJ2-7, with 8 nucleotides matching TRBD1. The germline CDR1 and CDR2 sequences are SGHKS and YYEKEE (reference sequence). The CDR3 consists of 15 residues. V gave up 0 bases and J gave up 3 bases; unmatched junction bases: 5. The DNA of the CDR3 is TGTGCCAGCAGCTTGGAAACAGGGGGTCACTACGAGCAGTACTTC. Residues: CASSLETGGHYEQYF.

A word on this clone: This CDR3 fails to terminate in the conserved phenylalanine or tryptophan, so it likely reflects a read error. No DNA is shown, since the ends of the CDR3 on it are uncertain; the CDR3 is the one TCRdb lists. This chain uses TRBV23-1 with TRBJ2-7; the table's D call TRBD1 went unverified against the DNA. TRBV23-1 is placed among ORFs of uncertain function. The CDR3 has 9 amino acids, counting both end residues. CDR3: CASSQSGSS.

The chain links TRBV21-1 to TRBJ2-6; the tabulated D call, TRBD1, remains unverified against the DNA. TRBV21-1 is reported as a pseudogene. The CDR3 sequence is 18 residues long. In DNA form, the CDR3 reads TGTGCCAGCAGCAAAGACTGGGGACAGGCCTCTGGGGCCAACGTCCTGACTTTC. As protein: CASSKDWGQASGANVLTF.

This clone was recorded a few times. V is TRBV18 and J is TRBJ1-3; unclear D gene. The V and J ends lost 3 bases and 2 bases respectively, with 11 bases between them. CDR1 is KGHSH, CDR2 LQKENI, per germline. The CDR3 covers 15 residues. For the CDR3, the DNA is TGTGCCAGCTCACCTCCGGGAGTCGCTGGAAACACCATATATTTT. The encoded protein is CASSPPGVAGNTIYF. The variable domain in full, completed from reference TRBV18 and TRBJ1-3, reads NAGVMQNPRHLVRRRGQEARLRCSPMKGHSHVYWYRQLPEEGLKFMVYLQKENIIDESGMPKERFSAEFPKEGPSILRIQQVVRGDSAAYFCASSPPGVAGNTIYFGEGSWLTVV.

CDR3 DNA: TGTGCCAGTAGGCCGGGACTAGCGGGACTCAATGAGCAGTTCTTC. It yields the protein CASRPGLAGLNEQFF. The chain joins TRBV19 to TRBJ2-1; 13 positions agree with TRBD2. This CDR3 contains 15 residues. Germline lookup yields CDR1 LNHDA and CDR2 SQIVND (reference sequence). J gave up 6 bases and V 6 bases, and 5 bases lay outside the gene matches.

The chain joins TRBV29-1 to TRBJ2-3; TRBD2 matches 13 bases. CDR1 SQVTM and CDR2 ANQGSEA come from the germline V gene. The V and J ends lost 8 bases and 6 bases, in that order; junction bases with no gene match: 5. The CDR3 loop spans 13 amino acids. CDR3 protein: CSHGTSGADTQYF. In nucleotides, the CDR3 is TGCAGCCACGGGACTAGCGGGGCGGATACGCAGTATTTT.

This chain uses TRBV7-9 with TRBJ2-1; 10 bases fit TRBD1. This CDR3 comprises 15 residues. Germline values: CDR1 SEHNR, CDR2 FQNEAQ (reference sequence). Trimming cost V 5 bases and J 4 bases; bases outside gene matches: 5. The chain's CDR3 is CASSLRDRGYNEQFF. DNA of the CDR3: TGTGCCAGCAGCCTCCGGGACAGGGGATACAATGAGCAGTTCTTC.

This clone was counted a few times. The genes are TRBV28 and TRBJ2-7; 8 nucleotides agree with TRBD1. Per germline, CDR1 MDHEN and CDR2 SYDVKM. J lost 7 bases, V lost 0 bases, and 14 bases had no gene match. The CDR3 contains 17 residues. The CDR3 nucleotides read TGTGCCAGCAGTTTATGGTCTGGACAGGGCGATGCGGAGGAGCAGTACTTC. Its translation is CASSLWSGQGDAEEQYF.